This entry describes one T cell receptor (beta chain). Its antigen is still unknown. The source of the sample is a study of monozygotic twins with inflammatory bowel disease. The CDR3 has 12 amino acids. Germline V gene data show CDR1 as LNHNV and CDR2 as YYDKDF (reference sequence). Every TCR library used about 3.5 ug of total RNA. No DNA is given; TCRdb re-called the 5' RACE reads and lists each CDR3 protein once. The sample table sets out more than 300,000 distinct CDR3 sequences. Investigators pulled total RNA out of whole blood and did not sort T cells. Broader study findings: Healthy twins showed more clonotype sharing with others than IBD patients, especially patients with disease activity. Compared with healthy co-twins, IBD patients showed reduced TCRbeta repertoire diversity by inverse Simpson.

The chain employs TRBV15 and TRBJ2-1; TCRdb picks TRBD1, but there is no DNA to check that call. The sequence was obtained from a human donor with ulcerative colitis or Crohn's disease, or a healthy co-twin of an affected twin (not recorded which). The specimen sequenced was blood. The CDR3 sequence: CALGGVYNEQFF.